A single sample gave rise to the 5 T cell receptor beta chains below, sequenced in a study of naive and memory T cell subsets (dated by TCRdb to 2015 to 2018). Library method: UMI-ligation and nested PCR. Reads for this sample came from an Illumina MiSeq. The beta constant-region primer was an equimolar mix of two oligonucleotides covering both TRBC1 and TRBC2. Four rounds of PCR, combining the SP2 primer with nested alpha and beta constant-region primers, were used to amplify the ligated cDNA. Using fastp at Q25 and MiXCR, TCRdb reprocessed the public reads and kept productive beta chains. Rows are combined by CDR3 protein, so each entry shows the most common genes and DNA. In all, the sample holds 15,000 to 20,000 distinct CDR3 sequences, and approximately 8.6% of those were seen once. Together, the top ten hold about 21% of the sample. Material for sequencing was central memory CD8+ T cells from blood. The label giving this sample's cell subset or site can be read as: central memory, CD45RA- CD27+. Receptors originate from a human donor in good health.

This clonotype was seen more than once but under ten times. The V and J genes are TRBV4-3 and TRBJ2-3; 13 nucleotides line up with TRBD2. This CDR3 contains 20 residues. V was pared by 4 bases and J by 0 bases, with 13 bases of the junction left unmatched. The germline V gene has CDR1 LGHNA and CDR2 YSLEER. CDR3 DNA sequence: TGCGCCAGCAGCCTGACCGTGACTAGCGGGAGGCCTTTTAGCACAGATACGCAGTATTTT. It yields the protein CASSLTVTSGRPFSTDTQYF.

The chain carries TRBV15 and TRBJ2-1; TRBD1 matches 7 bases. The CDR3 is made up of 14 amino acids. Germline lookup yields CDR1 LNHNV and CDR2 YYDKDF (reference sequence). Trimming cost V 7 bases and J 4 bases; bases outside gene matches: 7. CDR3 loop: CATTTGQIYNEQFF. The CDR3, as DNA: TGTGCCACCACAACGGGACAGATTTACAATGAGCAGTTCTTC.

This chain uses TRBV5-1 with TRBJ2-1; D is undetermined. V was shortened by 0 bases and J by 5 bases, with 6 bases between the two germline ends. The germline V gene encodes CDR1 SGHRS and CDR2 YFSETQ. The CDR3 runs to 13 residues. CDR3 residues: CASSLGRHNEQFF. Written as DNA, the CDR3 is TGCGCCAGCAGCTTGGGCAGACACAATGAGCAGTTCTTC.

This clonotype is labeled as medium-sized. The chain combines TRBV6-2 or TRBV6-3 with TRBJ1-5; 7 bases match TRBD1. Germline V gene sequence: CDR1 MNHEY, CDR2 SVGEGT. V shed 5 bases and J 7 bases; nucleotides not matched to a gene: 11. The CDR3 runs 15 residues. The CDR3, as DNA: TGTGCCAGCAGTCCAACAGGGGAAGGGGGACAGCCCCAGCATTTT. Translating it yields CASSPTGEGGQPQHF.

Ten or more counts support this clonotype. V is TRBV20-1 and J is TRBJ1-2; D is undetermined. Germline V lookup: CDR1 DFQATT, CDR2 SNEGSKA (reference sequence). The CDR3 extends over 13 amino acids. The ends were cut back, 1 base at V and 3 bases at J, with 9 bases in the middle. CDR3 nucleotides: TGCAGTGCTAGAGTCCAGACCTACTATGGCTACACCTTC. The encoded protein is CSARVQTYYGYTF.